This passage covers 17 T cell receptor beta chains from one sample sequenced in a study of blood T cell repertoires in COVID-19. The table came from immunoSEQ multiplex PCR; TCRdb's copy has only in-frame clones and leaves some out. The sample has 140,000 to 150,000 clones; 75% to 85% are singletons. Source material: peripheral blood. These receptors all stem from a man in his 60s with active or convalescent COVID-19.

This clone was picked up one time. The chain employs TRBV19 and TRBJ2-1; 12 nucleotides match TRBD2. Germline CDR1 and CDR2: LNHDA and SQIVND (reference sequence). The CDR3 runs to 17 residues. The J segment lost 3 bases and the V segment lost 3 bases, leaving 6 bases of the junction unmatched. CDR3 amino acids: CASSISPTSGSYNEQFF. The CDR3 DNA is TGTGCCAGTAGTATCTCCCCGACTAGCGGGAGCTACAATGAGCAGTTCTTC. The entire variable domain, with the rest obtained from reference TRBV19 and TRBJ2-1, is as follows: DGGITQSPKYLFRKEGQNVTLSCEQNLNHDAMYWYRQDPGQGLRLIYYSQIVNDFQKGDIAEGYSVSREKKESFPLTVTSAQKNPTAFYLCASSISPTSGSYNEQFFGPGTRLTVL.

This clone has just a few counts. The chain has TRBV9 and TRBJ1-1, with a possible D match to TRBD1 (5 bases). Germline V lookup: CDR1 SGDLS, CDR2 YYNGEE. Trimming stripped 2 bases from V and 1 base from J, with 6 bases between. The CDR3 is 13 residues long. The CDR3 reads CASSVDRNTEAFF. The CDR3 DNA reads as TGTGCCAGCAGCGTCGACAGGAACACTGAAGCTTTCTTT.

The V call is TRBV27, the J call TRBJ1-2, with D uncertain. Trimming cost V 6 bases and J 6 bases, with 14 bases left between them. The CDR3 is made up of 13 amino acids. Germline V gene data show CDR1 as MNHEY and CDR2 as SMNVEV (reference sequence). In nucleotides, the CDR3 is TGTGCCAGCAGGTCCTCCCCTGGGCATGGCTACACCTTC. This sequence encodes CASRSSPGHGYTF.

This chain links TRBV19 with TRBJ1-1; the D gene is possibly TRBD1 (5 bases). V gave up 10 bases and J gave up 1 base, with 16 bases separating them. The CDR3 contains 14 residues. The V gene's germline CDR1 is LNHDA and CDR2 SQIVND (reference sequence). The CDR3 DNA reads TGTGCCACCTCAGGGATGGCGCCGAACACTGAAGCTTTCTTT. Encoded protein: CATSGMAPNTEAFF.

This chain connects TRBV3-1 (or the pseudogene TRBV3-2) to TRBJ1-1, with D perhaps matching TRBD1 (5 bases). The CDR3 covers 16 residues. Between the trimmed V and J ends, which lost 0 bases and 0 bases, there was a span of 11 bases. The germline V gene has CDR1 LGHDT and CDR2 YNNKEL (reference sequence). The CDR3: CASSQEGVGLNTEAFF. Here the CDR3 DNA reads TGTGCCAGCAGCCAAGAAGGAGTGGGGCTGAACACTGAAGCTTTCTTT.

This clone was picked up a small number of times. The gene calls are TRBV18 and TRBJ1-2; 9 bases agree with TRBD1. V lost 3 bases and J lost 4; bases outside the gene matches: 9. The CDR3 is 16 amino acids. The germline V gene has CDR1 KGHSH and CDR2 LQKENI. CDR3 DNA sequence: TGTGCCAGCTCACCCTCCACCGACAGGGGGTTCTATGGCTACACCTTC. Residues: CASSPSTDRGFYGYTF. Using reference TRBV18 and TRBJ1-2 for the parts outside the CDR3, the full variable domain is NAGVMQNPRHLVRRRGQEARLRCSPMKGHSHVYWYRQLPEEGLKFMVYLQKENIIDESGMPKERFSAEFPKEGPSILRIQQVVRGDSAAYFCASSPSTDRGFYGYTFGSGTRLTVV.

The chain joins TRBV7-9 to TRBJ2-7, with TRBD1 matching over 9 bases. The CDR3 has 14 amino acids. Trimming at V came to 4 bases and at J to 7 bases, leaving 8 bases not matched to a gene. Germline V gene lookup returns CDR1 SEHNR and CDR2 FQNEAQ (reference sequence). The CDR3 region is CASSSGTGREEQYF. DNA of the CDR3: TGTGCCAGCAGCTCCGGGACAGGGAGAGAGGAGCAGTACTTC.

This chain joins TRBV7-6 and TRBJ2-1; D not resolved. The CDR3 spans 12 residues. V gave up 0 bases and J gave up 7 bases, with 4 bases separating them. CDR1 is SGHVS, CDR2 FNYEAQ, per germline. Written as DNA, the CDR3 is TGTGCCAGCAGCTTAGCGAGTAATGAGCAGTTCTTC. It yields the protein CASSLASNEQFF.

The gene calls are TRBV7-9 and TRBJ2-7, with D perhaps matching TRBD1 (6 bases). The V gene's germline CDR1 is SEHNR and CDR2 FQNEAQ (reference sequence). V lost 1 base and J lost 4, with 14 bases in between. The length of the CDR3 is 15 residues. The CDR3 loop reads CASSLDGGRSYEQYF. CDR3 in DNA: TGTGCCAGCAGCTTAGATGGGGGCAGGTCGTACGAGCAGTACTTC.

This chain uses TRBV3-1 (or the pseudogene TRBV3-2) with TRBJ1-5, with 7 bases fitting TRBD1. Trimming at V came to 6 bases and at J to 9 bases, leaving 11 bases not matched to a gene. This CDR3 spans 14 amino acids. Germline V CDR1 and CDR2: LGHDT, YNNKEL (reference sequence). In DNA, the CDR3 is TGTGCCAGCAGTTCCGGACAGGTTCGCTGGCCCCAGCATTTT. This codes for CASSSGQVRWPQHF.

The CDR3 DNA sequence: TGTGCCAGCAGGGGGACAGGGTCTGCCACTGAAGCTTTCTTT. Encoded protein: CASRGTGSATEAFF. The V call is TRBV28, the J call TRBJ1-1; TRBD1 agrees at 9 bases. The CDR3 is 14 residues long. Germline lookup yields CDR1 MDHEN and CDR2 SYDVKM. With V trimmed by 6 bases and J by 4 bases, 6 bases remained unmatched.

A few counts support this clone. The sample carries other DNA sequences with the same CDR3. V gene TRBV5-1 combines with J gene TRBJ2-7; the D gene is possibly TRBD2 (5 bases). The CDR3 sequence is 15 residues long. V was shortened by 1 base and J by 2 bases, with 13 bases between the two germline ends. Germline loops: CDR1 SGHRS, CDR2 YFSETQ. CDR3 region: CASSLKGGLTYEQYF. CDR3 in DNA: TGCGCCAGCAGCTTGAAAGGCGGACTTACCTACGAGCAGTACTTC.

The CDR3 reads CASRRSATDTQYF. The CDR3, as DNA: TGTGCCAGCAGGCGTAGTGCCACAGATACGCAGTATTTT. The V call is TRBV7-9, the J call TRBJ2-3, with D uncertain. CDR1 is SEHNR and CDR2 is FQNEAQ in the germline V gene (reference sequence). The CDR3 extends over 13 amino acids. The V and J ends lost 6 bases and 2 bases respectively, with 9 bases between them. Based on the CDR3 plus reference TRBV7-9 and TRBJ2-3, the full variable domain is DTGVSQNPRHKITKRGQNVTFRCDPISEHNRLYWYRQTLGQGPEFLTYFQNEAQLEKSRLLSDRFSAERPKGSFSTLEIQRTEQGDSAMYLCASRRSATDTQYFGPGTRLTVL.

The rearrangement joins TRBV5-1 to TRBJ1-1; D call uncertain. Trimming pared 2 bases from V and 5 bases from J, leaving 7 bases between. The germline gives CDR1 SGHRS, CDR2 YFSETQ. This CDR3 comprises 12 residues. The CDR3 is CASSFGETEAFF. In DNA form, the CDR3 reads TGCGCCAGCAGCTTTGGGGAGACTGAAGCTTTCTTT.

In nucleotides, the CDR3 is TGTGCCAGCAGTTCCGGGACAGGGGTCCTCTACGAGCAGTACTTC. As protein: CASSSGTGVLYEQYF. V is TRBV5-6 and J is TRBJ2-7, with TRBD1 identical over 10 bases. CDR1 and CDR2 from the germline V gene are SGHDT and YYEEEE. This CDR3 has 15 residues. Unmatched junction bases numbered 8, after V lost 5 bases and J lost 3 bases.

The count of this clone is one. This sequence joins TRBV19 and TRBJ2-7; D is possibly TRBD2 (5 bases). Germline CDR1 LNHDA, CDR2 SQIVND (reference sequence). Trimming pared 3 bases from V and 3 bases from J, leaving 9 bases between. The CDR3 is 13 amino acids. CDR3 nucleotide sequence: TGTGCCAGTAGTATCCCAGGAGGCTACGAGCAGTACTTC. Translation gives CASSIPGGYEQYF.

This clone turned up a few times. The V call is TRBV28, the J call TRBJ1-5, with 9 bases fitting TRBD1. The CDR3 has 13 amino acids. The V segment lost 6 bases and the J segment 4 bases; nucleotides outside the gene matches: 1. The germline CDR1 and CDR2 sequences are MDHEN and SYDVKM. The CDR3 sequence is CASRGTGNQPQHF. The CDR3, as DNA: TGTGCCAGCAGAGGGACAGGGAATCAGCCCCAGCATTTT.